Shown below are 32 T cell receptor beta chains from a single sample sequenced in a study of T-cell reconstitution after alpha-beta-depleted transplantation in children. Researchers prepared the TCRbeta library using unique molecular identifiers, the study reports. TCRdb recomputed calls from the PCR reads with MiXCR, one row per CDR3 protein. The data contain approximately 630,000 distinct CDR3 sequences, around 14% of them singletons. The material sequenced was PBMCs, taken before TCRalphabeta/CD19-depleted stem cell transplant. The receptors here all came from a girl aged 2 to 9 with congenital amegakaryocytic thrombocytopenia, due to receive a stem cell transplant.

This clonotype has more than one count but fewer than ten. J is TRBJ2-5 and V is TRBV20-1; D possibly corresponds to TRBD2 (6 bases). The CDR3 extends over 13 amino acids. V lost 3 bases and J 5 bases, leaving 13 bases between the germline ends. Germline CDR1 DFQATT, CDR2 SNEGSKA (reference sequence). Written as DNA, the CDR3 is TGCAGTGCTAGGGATAGCGGTGTCGAGACCCAGTACTTC. This codes for CSARDSGVETQYF.

This clonotype was detected only a few times. The chain is built from TRBV20-1 and TRBJ2-7; TRBD1 might be the D (5 bases). The CDR3 sequence is 11 residues long. Looked up from germline, CDR1 is DFQATT and CDR2 is SNEGSKA (reference sequence). Trimming pared 6 bases from V and 3 bases from J, leaving 9 bases between. The CDR3 DNA reads TGCAGTGCAAGACAGCACTACGAGCAGTACTTC. This codes for CSARQHYEQYF.

This clonotype was counted ten times or more. This chain uses TRBV5-1 with TRBJ2-1; 10 nucleotides align to TRBD2. Per the germline V gene, CDR1 is SGHRS and CDR2 is YFSETQ. With V trimmed by 0 bases and J by 4 bases, 4 bases remained unmatched. This CDR3 spans 16 amino acids. In DNA form, the CDR3 reads TGCGCCAGCAGCTTGGCCTCAGCGGGAGGGTACAATGAGCAGTTCTTC. Protein: CASSLASAGGYNEQFF. The full variable domain, in which reference TRBV5-1 and TRBJ2-1 provide the parts outside the CDR3, is KAGVTQTPRYLIKTRGQQVTLSCSPISGHRSVSWYQQTPGQGLQFLFEYFSETQRNKGNFPGRFSGRQFSNSRSEMNVSTLELGDSALYLCASSLASAGGYNEQFFGPGTRLTVL.

About this clonotype: A much larger clone differs from this one at a single base, so this may be a read error. The genes are TRBV5-1 and TRBJ2-2, with D tentatively TRBD1 or TRBD2 (5 bases each). The CDR3 is made up of 15 amino acids. The ends were cut back, 4 bases at V and 6 bases at J, with 16 bases in the middle. Germline V gene data show CDR1 as SGHRS and CDR2 as YFSETQ. The CDR3 loop is CASSPWDPNAGELFF. DNA for the CDR3: TGCGCCAGCAGCCCTTGGGACCCAAACGCCGGGGAGCTGTTTTTT. Supplemented by reference TRBV5-1 and TRBJ2-2, the full variable domain reads KAGVTQTPRYLIKTRGQQVTLSCSPISGHRSVSWYQQTPGQGLQFLFEYFSETQRNKGNFPGRFSGRQFSNSRSEMNVSTLELGDSALYLCASSPWDPNAGELFFGEGSRLTVL.

This clonotype appeared once. V usage is TRBV28 and J usage is TRBJ1-2, with TRBD1 identical over 7 bases. The V gene end was trimmed by 5 bases and the J gene end by 3 bases; junction bases not matched to a gene: 6. The CDR3 runs to 14 residues. Germline assignment: CDR1 MDHEN and CDR2 SYDVKM. The DNA for the CDR3 is TGTGCCAGCAGTCTAGGGGGCCATGACTATGGCTACACCTTC. Translated: CASSLGGHDYGYTF.

A few counts support this clonotype. The chain recombines TRBV5-1 with TRBJ2-2, with D possibly matching TRBD2 (6 bases). This CDR3 is 14 amino acids long. The germline V gene has CDR1 SGHRS and CDR2 YFSETQ. V was shortened by 6 bases and J by 4 bases, with 13 bases between the two germline ends. CDR3 amino acids: CASTGSRVTGELFF. As DNA, the CDR3 is TGCGCCAGCACCGGGAGCCGGGTCACCGGGGAGCTGTTTTTT.

This clonotype came up a few times. J is TRBJ2-7 and V is TRBV5-5, with TRBD2 matching over 7 bases. CDR1 and CDR2 (germline): SGHKS, YYEKEE (reference sequence). V dropped 4 bases and J dropped 0; count of bases not matched to a gene: 7. The CDR3 runs 15 residues. CDR3 DNA: TGTGCCAGCAGCATCGATACGGGAGGCTCCTACGAGCAGTACTTC. It codes for CASSIDTGGSYEQYF.

The chain carries TRBV28 and TRBJ2-3, with D possibly being TRBD2 (5 bases). The CDR3 contains 16 residues. Germline V lookup: CDR1 MDHEN, CDR2 SYDVKM. The V end lost 3 bases, the J end lost 1 base, and 14 bases lay between the germline ends. In DNA form, the CDR3 reads TGTGCCAGCAGTTTTGGGTGGGAGATGGGCACAGATACGCAGTATTTT. Translated: CASSFGWEMGTDTQYF.

This clonotype has a handful of counts. The gene calls are TRBV11-2 and TRBJ2-3; TRBD2 agrees at 10 bases. CDR3 length equals 18 residues. V dropped 4 bases and J dropped 5; count of bases not matched to a gene: 15. Germline CDR1 is SGHAT and CDR2 is FQNNGV. This CDR3 reads CASSSPHQREGRKDTQYF. The CDR3, as DNA: TGTGCCAGCAGCTCTCCCCATCAGCGGGAGGGCAGAAAAGATACGCAGTATTTT. Together with reference TRBV11-2 and TRBJ2-3, the CDR3 gives the full variable domain: EAGVAQSPRYKIIEKRQSVAFWCNPISGHATLYWYQQILGQGPKLLIQFQNNGVVDDSQLPKDRFSAERLKGVDSTLKIQPAKLEDSAVYLCASSSPHQREGRKDTQYFGPGTRLTVL.

The J gene is TRBJ1-5, the V gene TRBV12-3 or TRBV12-4, with D perhaps TRBD1 (6 bases). The germline V and J ends were trimmed by 5 bases and 6 bases, with 14 bases remaining between them. CDR3 length: 14 amino acids. The CDR3 DNA reads TGTGCCAGCAGTCCCCGGGGGGCCGCTCAGCCCCAGCATTTT. This sequence encodes CASSPRGAAQPQHF.

J is TRBJ2-5 and V is TRBV7-8; D remains unclear. V was clipped by 5 bases and J by 7 bases, with 11 bases between them. The germline V gene encodes CDR1 SGHVS and CDR2 FQNEAQ. The CDR3 has 12 residues. This chain's CDR3 is CASSIRIGTQYF. The CDR3, as DNA: TGTGCCAGCAGCATACGCATCGGGACCCAGTACTTC.

This clonotype was seen at least ten times. The CDR3 bases are TGCGCCAGCAGCTTCGCTCCGACAGGAAGCTACATGAACACTGAAGCTTTCTTT. This sequence encodes CASSFAPTGSYMNTEAFF. This chain connects TRBV5-1 to TRBJ1-1; maybe TRBD1 (6 bases). Trimming left V 2 bases short and J 0 bases short, with 20 bases between. CDR3 size: 18 residues. Germline V gene data show CDR1 as SGHRS and CDR2 as YFSETQ. Complete variable domain (other parts from reference TRBV5-1 and TRBJ1-1): KAGVTQTPRYLIKTRGQQVTLSCSPISGHRSVSWYQQTPGQGLQFLFEYFSETQRNKGNFPGRFSGRQFSNSRSEMNVSTLELGDSALYLCASSFAPTGSYMNTEAFFGQGTRLTVV.

This clonotype was picked up many times. V and J are TRBV20-1 and TRBJ2-7; either TRBD1 or TRBD2 may supply D (5 bases each). From germline, CDR1 is DFQATT and CDR2 SNEGSKA (reference sequence). Trimming left V 0 bases short and J 0 bases short, with 12 bases between. This CDR3 spans 15 amino acids. The CDR3 coding sequence is TGCAGTGCTAGAGATTTGGGGGAGCCCTCCTACGAGCAGTACTTC. Protein product: CSARDLGEPSYEQYF.

V usage is TRBV5-1 and J usage is TRBJ2-7, with D possibly matching TRBD2 (6 bases). This CDR3 has 15 amino acids. V was trimmed by 0 bases and J by 2 bases, leaving 12 bases between them. Germline assignment: CDR1 SGHRS and CDR2 YFSETQ. This CDR3 is CASSLGLASTYEQYF. The CDR3 nucleotides read TGCGCCAGCAGCTTGGGGCTAGCGAGCACCTACGAGCAGTACTTC.

In its sample, this clonotype was seen many times. This chain connects TRBV5-1 to TRBJ1-2, with no clear D. Trimming removed 0 bases from V and 1 base from J, with 4 bases in between. Looked up from germline, CDR1 is SGHRS and CDR2 is YFSETQ. This CDR3 comprises 13 residues. The CDR3 sequence is CASSLDSNYGYTF. The CDR3 nucleotides read TGCGCCAGCAGCTTGGACAGTAACTATGGCTACACCTTC.

This clonotype occurred a few times. The chain recombines TRBV30 with TRBJ2-4; 10 nucleotides align to TRBD1. Germline V gene sequence: CDR1 GTSNPN, CDR2 SVGIG (reference sequence). The V gene end was trimmed by 8 bases and the J gene end by 8 bases; junction bases not matched to a gene: 9. This CDR3 has 13 amino acids. CDR3 amino acids: CAGIPGTGDIQYF. DNA of the CDR3: TGTGCCGGGATCCCCGGGACAGGGGACATTCAGTACTTC. Together with reference TRBV30 and TRBJ2-4, the CDR3 gives the full variable domain: SQTIHQWPATLVQPVGSPLSLECTVEGTSNPNLYWYRQAAGRGLQLLFYSVGIGQISSEVPQNLSASRPQDRQFILSSKKLLLSDSGFYLCAGIPGTGDIQYFGAGTRLSVL.

The chain carries TRBV5-6 and TRBJ1-2; D may be TRBD1 (5 bases). Per the germline V gene, CDR1 is SGHDT and CDR2 is YYEEEE. Trimming pared 4 bases from V and 4 bases from J, leaving 23 bases between. The CDR3 spans 17 residues. CDR3 DNA: TGTGCCAGCAGCCCGGGGGACCTCTGCCAGGCCTCCTATGGCTACACCTTC. Amino acid sequence: CASSPGDLCQASYGYTF.

There are many counts of this clonotype. The chain uses TRBV6-4 and TRBJ2-3, with 8 bases fitting TRBD2. CDR1 MRHNA and CDR2 SNTAGT come from the germline V gene. V lost 4 bases to trimming and J lost 2 bases; unmatched junction nucleotides: 2. CDR3 size: 14 residues. As DNA, the CDR3 is TGTGCCAGCAGTGCGGGAGGGCCCACAGATACGCAGTATTTT. Protein product: CASSAGGPTDTQYF.

The chain links TRBV30 to TRBJ2-7, with 9 bases aligning to TRBD2. Germline V gene sequence: CDR1 GTSNPN, CDR2 SVGIG (reference sequence). CDR3 length: 14 residues. Losses at the gene ends were 0 bases for V and 6 bases for J; bases not matched to a gene: 6. The DNA of the CDR3 is TGTGCCTGGAGTGTCGGACTAGCGTCAACCGAGCAGTACTTC. Translation: CAWSVGLASTEQYF.

This chain uses TRBV14 with TRBJ2-4; TRBD2 is a possible D gene (6 bases). V shed 1 base and J shed 7 bases, with 17 bases lying between them. The CDR3 is 16 residues long. Germline CDR1 reads SGHDN; CDR2 reads FVKESK. The CDR3 sequence: CASSQVTVIGTNIQYF. The CDR3, as DNA: TGTGCCAGCAGCCAAGTCACGGTGATTGGGACTAACATTCAGTACTTC.

The rearrangement uses TRBV3-1 and TRBJ2-5; D possibly uses TRBD1 or TRBD2 (5 bases each). Germline CDR1 and CDR2: LGHDT and YNNKEL (reference sequence). The germline V and J ends were trimmed by 4 bases and 2 bases, with 17 bases remaining between them. The CDR3 loop spans 16 amino acids. The CDR3 here is CASSLFSPGPQETQYF. CDR3 DNA: TGTGCCAGCAGCCTATTTTCGCCGGGACCACAAGAGACCCAGTACTTC.

The genes are TRBV5-1 and TRBJ1-5; D unresolved. Per the germline V gene, CDR1 is SGHRS and CDR2 is YFSETQ. V lost 2 bases, J lost 5 bases, and 20 bases lay in between. The CDR3 totals 17 residues. DNA for the CDR3: TGCGCCAGCAGCTTTGGCCCCGCCGGTAGGAGTTATCAGCCCCAGCATTTT. This sequence encodes CASSFGPAGRSYQPQHF.

Many counts were recorded for this clonotype. The rearrangement links TRBV6-5 to TRBJ1-5, with D perhaps TRBD1 (5 bases). CDR1 and CDR2 from the germline V gene are MNHEY and SVGAGI. The CDR3 sequence is 12 residues long. V was pared by 2 bases and J by 9 bases, with 8 bases between. CDR3 sequence reads: CASSYPGGPQHF. In DNA form, the CDR3 reads TGTGCCAGCAGTTACCCCGGGGGGCCCCAGCATTTT.

This clonotype was seen ten or more times. The chain employs TRBV28 and TRBJ2-1; a possible D gene is TRBD1 (7 bases). This CDR3 is built from 15 residues. Germline V gene data show CDR1 as MDHEN and CDR2 as SYDVKM. V was cut by 8 bases and J by 0 bases, with 14 bases left in between. The CDR3 spells CASGGGHSSYNEQFF. The CDR3 DNA sequence: TGTGCCAGCGGAGGGGGCCACTCCTCCTACAATGAGCAGTTCTTC.

As to this clonotype: An end of the junction does not agree with germline; a read error may underlie this. The gene calls are TRBV20-1 and TRBJ2-1, with D maybe TRBD2 (5 bases). CDR3 length equals 15 residues. The germline CDR1 and CDR2 sequences are DFQATT and SNEGSKA (reference sequence). The CDR3 region is CSGAGGWSSYNEQLF. As DNA, the CDR3 is TGCAGTGGCGCGGGCGGGTGGAGCTCCTACAATGAGCAGTTGTTC.

In this sample, this clonotype turned up many times. The chain recombines TRBV4-2 with TRBJ2-2; a possible D gene is TRBD1 (5 bases). The CDR3 runs 14 residues. The V gene's germline CDR1 is LGHNA and CDR2 YNFKEQ. Trimming cost V 0 bases and J 7 bases, with 9 bases left between them. The CDR3 region is CASSQDTGFGELFF. The DNA of the CDR3 is TGTGCCAGCAGCCAAGATACAGGATTCGGGGAGCTGTTTTTT.

The rearrangement uses TRBV7-2 and TRBJ2-5; D possibly matches TRBD1 or TRBD2 (5 bases each). The CDR3 loop spans 14 amino acids. CDR1 is SGHTA, CDR2 FQGNSA, per germline. Between the trimmed V and J ends, which lost 5 bases and 2 bases, there was a span of 12 bases. The CDR3 reads CASSQGRLQETQYF. The CDR3 DNA sequence: TGTGCCAGCAGCCAGGGACGGTTACAAGAGACCCAGTACTTC.

This clonotype was detected only a few times. The V gene is TRBV20-1, the J gene TRBJ2-3; 7 bases are shared with TRBD2. Per the germline V gene, CDR1 is DFQATT and CDR2 is SNEGSKA (reference sequence). This CDR3 region has 18 residues. V dropped 1 base and J dropped 6; count of bases not matched to a gene: 19. The CDR3, as DNA: TGCAGTGCTAGAGGGCTAGCGGTCGACTTAAGGGTATCCGATACGCAGTATTTT. As protein: CSARGLAVDLRVSDTQYF.

This chain links TRBV5-5 with TRBJ1-2, with a tentative D call TRBD1 (5 bases). V was pared by 3 bases and J by 2 bases, with 14 bases between. The V gene's germline CDR1 is SGHKS and CDR2 YYEKEE (reference sequence). The CDR3 runs 15 residues. The CDR3 spells CASSWLDRGNYGYTF. The CDR3 DNA is TGTGCCAGCAGCTGGCTAGATCGGGGCAACTATGGCTACACCTTC.

Ten or more counts support this clonotype. V and J are TRBV4-1 and TRBJ2-7, with D maybe TRBD2 (6 bases). V lost 0 bases to trimming and J lost 2 bases, with 14 bases between them. This CDR3 contains 16 residues. In germline, CDR1 is MGHRA, CDR2 YSYEKL. This chain's CDR3 is CASSQDSGGITYEQYF. The CDR3, as DNA: TGCGCCAGCAGCCAAGATAGCGGCGGGATTACCTACGAGCAGTACTTC.

In this sample, this clonotype turned up many times. The chain has TRBV5-1 and TRBJ2-3, with D possibly TRBD1 on 5 matching bases. In germline, CDR1 is SGHRS, CDR2 YFSETQ. CDR3 length: 11 amino acids. V lost 3 bases and J 6 bases, leaving 5 bases between the germline ends. The CDR3 is CASSYRDTQYF. Here the CDR3 DNA reads TGCGCCAGCAGCTACAGGGATACGCAGTATTTT.

This clonotype turned up a few times. The J gene is TRBJ2-3, the V gene TRBV3-1, with 7 positions matching TRBD2. The J segment lost 6 bases and the V segment lost 0 bases, leaving 6 bases of the junction unmatched. Germline V gene data show CDR1 as LGHDT and CDR2 as YNNKEL (reference sequence). CDR3 length: 15 amino acids. The CDR3 loop is CASSQERGFRDTQYF. Written as DNA, the CDR3 is TGTGCCAGCAGCCAAGAGCGGGGGTTCCGGGATACGCAGTATTTT.